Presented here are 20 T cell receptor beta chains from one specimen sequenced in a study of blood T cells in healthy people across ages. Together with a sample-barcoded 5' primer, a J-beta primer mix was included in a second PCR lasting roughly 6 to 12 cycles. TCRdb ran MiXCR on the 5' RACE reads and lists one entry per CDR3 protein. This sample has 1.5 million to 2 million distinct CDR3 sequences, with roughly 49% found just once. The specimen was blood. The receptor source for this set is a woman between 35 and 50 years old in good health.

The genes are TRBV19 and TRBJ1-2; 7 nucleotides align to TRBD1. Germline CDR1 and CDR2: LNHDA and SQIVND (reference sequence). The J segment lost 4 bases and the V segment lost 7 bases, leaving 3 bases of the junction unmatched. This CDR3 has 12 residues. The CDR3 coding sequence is TGTGCCAGTATGGACAGGATCTATGGCTACACCTTC. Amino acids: CASMDRIYGYTF.

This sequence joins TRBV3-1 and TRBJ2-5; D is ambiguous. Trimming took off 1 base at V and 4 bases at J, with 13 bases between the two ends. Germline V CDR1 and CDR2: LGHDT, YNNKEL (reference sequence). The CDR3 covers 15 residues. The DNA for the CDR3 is TGTGCCAGCAGCCAAGGGGGATTCAAGCGAGAGACCCAGTACTTC. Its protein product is CASSQGGFKRETQYF.

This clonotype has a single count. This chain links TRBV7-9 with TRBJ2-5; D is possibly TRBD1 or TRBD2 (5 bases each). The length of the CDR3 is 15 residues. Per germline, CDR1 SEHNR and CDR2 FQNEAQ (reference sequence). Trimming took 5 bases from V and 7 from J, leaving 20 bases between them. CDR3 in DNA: TGTGCCAGCAGCGACCGAAGGGGAGAGGAAGGGACCCAGTACTTC. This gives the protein CASSDRRGEEGTQYF.

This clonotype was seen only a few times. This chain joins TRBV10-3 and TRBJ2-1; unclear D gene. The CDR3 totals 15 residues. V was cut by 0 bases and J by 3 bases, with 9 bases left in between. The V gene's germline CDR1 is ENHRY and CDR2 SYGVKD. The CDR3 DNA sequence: TGTGCCATCAGTGAGTCCGCAGGACGCTACAATGAGCAGTTCTTC. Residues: CAISESAGRYNEQFF.

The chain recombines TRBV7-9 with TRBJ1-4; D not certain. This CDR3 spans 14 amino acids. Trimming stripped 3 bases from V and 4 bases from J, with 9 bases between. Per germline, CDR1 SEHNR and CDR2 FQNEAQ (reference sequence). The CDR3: CASSFQTYNEKLFF. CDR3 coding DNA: TGTGCCAGCAGCTTTCAGACCTATAATGAAAAACTGTTTTTT.

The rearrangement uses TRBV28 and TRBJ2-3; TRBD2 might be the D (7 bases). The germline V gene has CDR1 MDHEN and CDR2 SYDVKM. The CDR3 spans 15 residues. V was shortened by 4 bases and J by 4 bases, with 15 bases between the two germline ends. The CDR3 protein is CASSSRGAVPDTQYF. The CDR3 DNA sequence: TGTGCCAGCAGTTCCCGGGGGGCGGTCCCAGATACGCAGTATTTT.

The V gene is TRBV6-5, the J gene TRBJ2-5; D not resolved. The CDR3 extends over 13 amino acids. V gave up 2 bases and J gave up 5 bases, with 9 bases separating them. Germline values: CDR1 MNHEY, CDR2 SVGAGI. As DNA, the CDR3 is TGTGCCAGCAGTTACGGCGTCTTGGAGACCCAGTACTTC. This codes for CASSYGVLETQYF.

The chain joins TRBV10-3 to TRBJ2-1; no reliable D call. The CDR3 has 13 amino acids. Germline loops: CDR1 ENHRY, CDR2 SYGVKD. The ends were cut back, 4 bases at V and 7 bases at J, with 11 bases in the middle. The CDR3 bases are TGTGCCATCAGTGGACTTTTATTTAATGAGCAGTTCTTC. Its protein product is CAISGLLFNEQFF.

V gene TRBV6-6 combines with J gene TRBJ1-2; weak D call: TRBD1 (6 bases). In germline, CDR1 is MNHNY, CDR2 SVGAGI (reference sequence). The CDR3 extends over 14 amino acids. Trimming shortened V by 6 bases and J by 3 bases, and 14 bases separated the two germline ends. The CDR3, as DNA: TGTGCCAGCAGCATCGCGGGGGGCGACTATGGCTACACCTTC. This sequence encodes CASSIAGGDYGYTF.

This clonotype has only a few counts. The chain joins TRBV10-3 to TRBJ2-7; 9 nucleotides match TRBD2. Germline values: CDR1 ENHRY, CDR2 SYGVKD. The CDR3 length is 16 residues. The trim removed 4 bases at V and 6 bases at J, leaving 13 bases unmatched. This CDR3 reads CAISAQAGGILSEQYF. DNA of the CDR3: TGTGCCATCAGTGCCCAAGCGGGGGGAATACTCTCCGAGCAGTACTTC.

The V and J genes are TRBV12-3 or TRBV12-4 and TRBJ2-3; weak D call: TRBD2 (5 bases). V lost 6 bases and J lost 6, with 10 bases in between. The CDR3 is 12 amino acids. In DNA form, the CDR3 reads TGTGCCAGCAGACGGGGTGACGATACGCAGTATTTT. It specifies CASRRGDDTQYF.

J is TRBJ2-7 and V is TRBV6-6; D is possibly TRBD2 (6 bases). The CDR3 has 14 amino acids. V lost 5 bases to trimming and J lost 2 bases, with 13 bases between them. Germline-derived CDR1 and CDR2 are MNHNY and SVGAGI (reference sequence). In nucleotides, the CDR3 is TGTGCCAGCAGTGACATAGCGGACCCCTACGAGCAGTACTTC. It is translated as CASSDIADPYEQYF.

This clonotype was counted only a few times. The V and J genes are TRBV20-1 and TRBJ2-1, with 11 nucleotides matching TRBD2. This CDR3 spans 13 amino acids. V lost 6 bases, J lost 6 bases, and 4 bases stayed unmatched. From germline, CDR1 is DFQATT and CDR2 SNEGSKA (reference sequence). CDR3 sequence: CSARLAGLNEQFF. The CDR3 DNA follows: TGCAGTGCCAGACTAGCGGGGCTCAATGAGCAGTTCTTC.

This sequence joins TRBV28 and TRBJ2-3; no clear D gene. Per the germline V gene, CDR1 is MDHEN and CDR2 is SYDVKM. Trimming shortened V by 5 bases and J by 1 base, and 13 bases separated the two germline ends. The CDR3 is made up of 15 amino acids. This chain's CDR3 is CASSPPNRGTDTQYF. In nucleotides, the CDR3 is TGTGCCAGCAGTCCACCCAATAGGGGCACAGATACGCAGTATTTT.

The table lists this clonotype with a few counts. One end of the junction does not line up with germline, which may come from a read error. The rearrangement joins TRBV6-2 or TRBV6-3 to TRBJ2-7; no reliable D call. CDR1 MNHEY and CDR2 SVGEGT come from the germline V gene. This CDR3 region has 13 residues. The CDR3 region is CASRYVGRYEQYF. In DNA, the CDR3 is TGTGCCAGCCGTTACGTCGGTCGATACGAGCAGTACTTC.

The CDR3: CASSFNQGYNEQFF. The DNA for the CDR3 is TGTGCCAGCAGTTTTAACCAGGGTTACAATGAGCAGTTCTTC. The V gene is TRBV27, the J gene TRBJ2-1; D might be TRBD1 (5 bases). CDR1 is MNHEY and CDR2 is SMNVEV in the germline V gene (reference sequence). Trimming removed 3 bases at V and 4 bases at J, with 10 bases between. The CDR3 has 14 amino acids.

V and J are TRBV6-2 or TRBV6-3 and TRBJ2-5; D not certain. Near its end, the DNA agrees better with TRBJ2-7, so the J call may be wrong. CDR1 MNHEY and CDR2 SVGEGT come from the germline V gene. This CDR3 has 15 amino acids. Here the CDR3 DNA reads TGTGCCAGCAGTTATCGCCCAGCTTTATCCTACGAGCAGTACTTC. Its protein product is CASSYRPALSYEQYF.

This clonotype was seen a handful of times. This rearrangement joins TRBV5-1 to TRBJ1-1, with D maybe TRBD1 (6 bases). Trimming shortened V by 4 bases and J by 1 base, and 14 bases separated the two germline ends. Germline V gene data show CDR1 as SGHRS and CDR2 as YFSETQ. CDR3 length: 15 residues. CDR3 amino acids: CASSHPQGRNTEAFF. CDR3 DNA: TGCGCCAGCAGCCACCCACAGGGACGGAACACTGAAGCTTTCTTT.

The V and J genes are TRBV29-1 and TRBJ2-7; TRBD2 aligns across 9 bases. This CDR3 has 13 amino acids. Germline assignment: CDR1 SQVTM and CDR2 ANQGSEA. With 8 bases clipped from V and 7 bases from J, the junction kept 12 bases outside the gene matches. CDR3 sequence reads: CSSPSGASNEQYF. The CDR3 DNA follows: TGCAGCTCCCCTAGCGGGGCTAGCAATGAGCAGTACTTC.

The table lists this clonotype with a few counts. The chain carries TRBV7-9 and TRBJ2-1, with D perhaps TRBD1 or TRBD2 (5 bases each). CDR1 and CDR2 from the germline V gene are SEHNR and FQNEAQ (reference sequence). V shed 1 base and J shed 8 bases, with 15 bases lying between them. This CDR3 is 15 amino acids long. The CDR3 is CASSLVGAGRDEQFF. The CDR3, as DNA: TGTGCCAGCAGCTTAGTCGGGGCCGGTAGGGATGAGCAGTTCTTC.